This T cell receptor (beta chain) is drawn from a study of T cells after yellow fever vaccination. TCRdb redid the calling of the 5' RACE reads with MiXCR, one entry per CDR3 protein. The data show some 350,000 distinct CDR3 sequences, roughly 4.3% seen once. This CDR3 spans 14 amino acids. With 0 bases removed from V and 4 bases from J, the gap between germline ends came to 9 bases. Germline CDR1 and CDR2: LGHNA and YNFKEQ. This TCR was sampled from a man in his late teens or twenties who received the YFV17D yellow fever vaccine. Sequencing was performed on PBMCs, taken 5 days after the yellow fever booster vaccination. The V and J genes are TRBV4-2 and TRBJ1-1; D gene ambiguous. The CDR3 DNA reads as TGTGCCAGCAGCCAAGATGAGGCGGGCACTGAAGCTTTCTTT. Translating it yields CASSQDEAGTEAFF.